One sample yielded the 27 T cell receptor beta chains listed below, sequenced in a study of T cells after yellow fever vaccination. MiXCR, run by TCRdb on the 5' RACE reads, gives a single entry per CDR3 protein. The sample lists a few hundred thousand distinct CDR3 sequences, approximately 7% occurring once. Sequenced material: PBMCs, taken around 45 days after the first yellow fever vaccination. The receptors shown here come from a man younger than 30 who received the YFV17D yellow fever vaccine.

This clonotype has more than one count but fewer than ten. This chain joins TRBV7-2 and TRBJ2-6; maybe TRBD2 (6 bases). Germline assignment: CDR1 SGHTA and CDR2 FQGNSA. The CDR3 sequence is 14 residues long. Trimming left V 3 bases short and J 13 bases short, with 16 bases between. The chain's CDR3 is CASSFGGKDRVLTF. CDR3 DNA: TGTGCCAGCAGCTTTGGAGGGAAGGATCGAGTCCTGACTTTC.

V is TRBV5-4 and J is TRBJ2-3, with D tentatively TRBD1 or TRBD2 (6 bases each). The CDR3 is 15 amino acids. Trimming removed 2 bases at V and 0 bases at J, with 10 bases between. The germline V gene encodes CDR1 SGHNT and CDR2 YYREEE (reference sequence). DNA for the CDR3: TGTGCCAGCAGCTTCGGGGGCCCTAGCACAGATACGCAGTATTTT. Translating it yields CASSFGGPSTDTQYF.

This chain joins TRBV4-1 and TRBJ1-1, with TRBD1 identical over 12 bases. V shed 2 bases, J shed 3 bases, and the junction held 10 bases outside the gene matches. CDR1 is MGHRA, CDR2 YSYEKL, per germline. CDR3 length equals 18 residues. The CDR3 loop is CASSQIGTGGARDTEAFF. CDR3 in DNA: TGCGCCAGCAGCCAAATCGGGACAGGGGGCGCACGGGACACTGAAGCTTTCTTT.

This clonotype came up once. CDR3 sequence reads: CASSMGQGQPQHF. The CDR3 DNA reads TGTGCCAGTAGTATGGGGCAGGGGCAGCCCCAGCATTTT. The rearrangement links TRBV19 to TRBJ1-5; D perhaps matches TRBD1 (6 bases). Germline V gene lookup returns CDR1 LNHDA and CDR2 SQIVND (reference sequence). The CDR3 spans 13 residues. V dropped 3 bases and J dropped 7 bases, with 10 bases sitting between them.

This chain links TRBV9 with TRBJ2-5; no clear D. Trimming took 0 bases from V and 9 from J, leaving 6 bases between them. The CDR3 is 11 amino acids. The germline gives CDR1 SGDLS, CDR2 YYNGEE. CDR3 region: CASSVVPSQYF. In DNA, the CDR3 is TGTGCCAGCAGCGTAGTTCCCTCCCAGTACTTC. Filled out from reference TRBV9 and TRBJ2-5, the complete variable domain reads DSGVTQTPKHLITATGQRVTLRCSPRSGDLSVYWYQQSLDQGLQFLIQYYNGEERAKGNILERFSAQQFPDLHSELNLSSLELGDSALYFCASSVVPSQYFGPGTRLLVL.

This clonotype was found a few times. The chain combines TRBV6-5 with TRBJ1-3, with D possibly TRBD1 on 5 matching bases. The CDR3 extends over 16 amino acids. Per germline, CDR1 MNHEY and CDR2 SVGAGI. V was pared by 4 bases and J by 1 base, with 14 bases between. CDR3 sequence: CASSSYRGGSGNTIYF. The CDR3, as DNA: TGTGCCAGCAGTTCCTACCGGGGGGGTTCTGGAAACACCATATATTTT.

The gene calls are TRBV2 and TRBJ2-3; D remains unclear. The CDR3 consists of 13 residues. The V end was cut by 8 bases, the J end by 7 bases, with 16 bases between. Germline CDR1 is SNHLY and CDR2 is FYNNEI. The CDR3 sequence: CASANNPGNTQYF. CDR3 DNA sequence: TGTGCCAGCGCTAATAATCCTGGGAATACGCAGTATTTT.

CDR3 sequence reads: CASSLDPASGGFNEQFF. CDR3 nucleotides: TGTGCCAGCAGCTTAGATCCCGCTAGCGGGGGGTTCAATGAGCAGTTCTTC. This rearrangement joins TRBV11-2 to TRBJ2-1; the match to TRBD2 covers 11 bases. Trimming took 0 bases from V and 6 from J; bases not matched to a gene: 7. The CDR3 is 17 amino acids. Per germline, CDR1 SGHAT and CDR2 FQNNGV.

This chain connects TRBV11-3 to TRBJ2-1; 7 nucleotides match TRBD2. V shed 1 base and J 4 bases; nucleotides not matched to a gene: 4. CDR1 SGHNT and CDR2 YENEEA come from the germline V gene. CDR3 length: 15 residues. CDR3 region: CASSLVAGVYNEQFF. The CDR3 DNA follows: TGTGCCAGCAGCTTAGTGGCGGGGGTTTACAATGAGCAGTTCTTC.

This clonotype occurred a few times. This chain connects TRBV7-2 to TRBJ2-5; D may be TRBD1 (7 bases). Trimming removed 4 bases from V and 4 bases from J, with 13 bases in between. Germline V gene data show CDR1 as SGHTA and CDR2 as FQGNSA. This CDR3 region has 14 residues. The CDR3 spells CASSSQGGAETQYF. In nucleotides, the CDR3 is TGTGCCAGCAGCTCGCAGGGGGGCGCAGAGACCCAGTACTTC.

This clonotype appeared a few times. The chain couples TRBV11-2 to TRBJ1-6, with a weak D call TRBD1 (5 bases). V was cut by 0 bases and J by 10 bases, with 16 bases left in between. Per germline, CDR1 SGHAT and CDR2 FQNNGV. CDR3 length: 16 amino acids. CDR3 nucleotide sequence: TGTGCCAGCAGCTTAGATCTCTCAGGGTGGGCATCACCCCTCCACTTT. Amino acids: CASSLDLSGWASPLHF.

This clonotype has at least ten counts. The chain links TRBV7-2 to TRBJ1-2; 12 bases are a match to TRBD1. Germline V gene sequence: CDR1 SGHTA, CDR2 FQGNSA. Trimming took 0 bases from V and 7 from J; bases not matched to a gene: 3. The CDR3 has 15 residues. The CDR3 loop reads CASSLAGQGAGGYTF. CDR3 nucleotides: TGTGCCAGCAGCTTAGCGGGACAGGGGGCTGGTGGCTACACCTTC.

The chain links TRBV5-6 to TRBJ2-4; TRBD1 might be the D (6 bases). The V gene's germline CDR1 is SGHDT and CDR2 YYEEEE. This CDR3 region has 16 residues. V was pared by 4 bases and J by 3 bases, with 17 bases between. CDR3 nucleotides: TGTGCCAGCAGCCGGACAGCGACTGTCCTCAAAAACATTCAGTACTTC. This translates into CASSRTATVLKNIQYF.

This clonotype was counted only a few times. V usage is TRBV29-1 and J usage is TRBJ1-1, with D possibly being TRBD1 (5 bases). Germline V gene data show CDR1 as SQVTM and CDR2 as ANQGSEA. The CDR3 spans 13 residues. Trimming stripped 6 bases from V and 7 bases from J, with 18 bases between. The CDR3 coding sequence is TGCAGCGTGAACCCGTCTGTTGGGGGTGAAGCTTTCTTT. It yields the protein CSVNPSVGGEAFF. The full variable domain, with the rest looked up from reference TRBV29-1 and TRBJ1-1, is SAVISQKPSRDICQRGTSLTIQCQVDSQVTMMFWYRQQPGQSLTLIATANQGSEATYESGFVIDKFPISRPNLTFSTLTVSNMSPEDSSIYLCSVNPSVGGEAFFGQGTRLTVV.

This clonotype has only a few counts. DNA of the CDR3: TGTGCCAGCAGCTTAGCGCTGGGGACCCCTCCTATAACTGAAGCTTTCTTT. Translating it yields CASSLALGTPPITEAFF. The V gene is TRBV7-9, the J gene TRBJ1-1; TRBD1 is a possible D gene (5 bases). The length of the CDR3 is 17 residues. V dropped 0 bases and J dropped 5 bases, with 19 bases sitting between them. The V gene's germline CDR1 is SEHNR and CDR2 FQNEAQ (reference sequence).

The rearrangement uses TRBV4-2 and TRBJ2-2; TRBD1 is a possible D gene (7 bases). V lost 0 bases and J 4 bases, leaving 12 bases between the germline ends. From germline, CDR1 is LGHNA and CDR2 YNFKEQ. The CDR3 runs to 16 residues. CDR3 DNA: TGTGCCAGCAGCCAAGATATGGAGGGGGCCACCGGGGAGCTGTTTTTT. This sequence encodes CASSQDMEGATGELFF.

V gene TRBV27 combines with J gene TRBJ1-1; 7 nucleotides line up with TRBD1. The CDR3 is made up of 14 amino acids. Per the germline V gene, CDR1 is MNHEY and CDR2 is SMNVEV (reference sequence). J was trimmed by 6 bases and V by 5 bases; bases with no gene match: 9. CDR3 sequence: CASSPTGFRPEAFF. As DNA, the CDR3 is TGTGCCAGCAGTCCGACAGGGTTTAGGCCTGAAGCTTTCTTT.

The sample holds a few counts of this clonotype. This chain joins TRBV11-1 and TRBJ2-2; 13 nucleotides line up with TRBD2. Germline V gene data show CDR1 as SGHAT and CDR2 as FQDESV (reference sequence). J was trimmed by 2 bases and V by 3 bases; bases with no gene match: 9. The CDR3 has 19 amino acids. The CDR3 DNA is TGTGCCAGCAGCTTTCCAACCGGGACTAGCGGGGTAAACACCGGGGAGCTGTTTTTT. Its translation: CASSFPTGTSGVNTGELFF. Combining the CDR3 with reference TRBV11-1 and TRBJ2-2 gives the whole variable domain EAEVAQSPRYKITEKSQAVAFWCDPISGHATLYWYRQILGQGPELLVQFQDESVVDDSQLPKDRFSAERLKGVDSTLKIQPAELGDSAMYLCASSFPTGTSGVNTGELFFGEGSRLTVL.

This clonotype came up a few times. This rearrangement joins TRBV2 to TRBJ1-2, with 7 bases identical to TRBD1. This CDR3 contains 14 residues. Per germline, CDR1 SNHLY and CDR2 FYNNEI. The V segment lost 8 bases and the J segment 6 bases; nucleotides outside the gene matches: 12. CDR3 region: CASLKRGQSDGYTF. CDR3 nucleotide sequence: TGTGCCAGCCTAAAAAGGGGACAGTCGGATGGCTACACCTTC.

This clonotype came up many times. The rearrangement links TRBV7-9 to TRBJ1-2; D gene unclear. CDR1 is SEHNR, CDR2 FQNEAQ, per germline (reference sequence). V dropped 1 base and J dropped 2 bases, with 2 bases sitting between them. CDR3 size: 12 residues. The CDR3 sequence: CASSLDNYGYTF. The CDR3 DNA is TGTGCCAGCAGCTTAGACAACTATGGCTACACCTTC. Full variable domain (remainder filled in from reference TRBV7-9 and TRBJ1-2): DTGVSQNPRHKITKRGQNVTFRCDPISEHNRLYWYRQTLGQGPEFLTYFQNEAQLEKSRLLSDRFSAERPKGSFSTLEIQRTEQGDSAMYLCASSLDNYGYTFGSGTRLTVV.

The sample holds many counts of this clonotype. This chain links TRBV5-1 with TRBJ1-1; 7 nucleotides agree with TRBD1. The germline V gene encodes CDR1 SGHRS and CDR2 YFSETQ. The CDR3 length is 15 residues. The trim removed 1 base at V and 2 bases at J, leaving 5 bases unmatched. CDR3 nucleotide sequence: TGCGCCAGCAGCTTGCCCGGGACAGATAACACTGAAGCTTTCTTT. Translating gives CASSLPGTDNTEAFF.

In its sample, this clonotype was seen a few times. The rearrangement uses TRBV5-1 and TRBJ2-7; D possibly matches TRBD1 or TRBD2 (5 bases each). The CDR3 extends over 14 amino acids. Trimming took off 2 bases at V and 3 bases at J, with 12 bases between the two ends. The germline gives CDR1 SGHRS, CDR2 YFSETQ. The CDR3 loop is CASSFTGTNYEQYF. CDR3 DNA sequence: TGCGCCAGCAGCTTTACCGGGACCAACTACGAGCAGTACTTC.

This clonotype was seen only a few times. This chain joins TRBV30 and TRBJ1-1, with D perhaps matching TRBD1 (5 bases). The CDR3 loop spans 15 amino acids. CDR1 is GTSNPN and CDR2 is SVGIG in the germline V gene (reference sequence). Trimming stripped 5 bases from V and 1 base from J, with 17 bases between. The chain's CDR3 is CAWGEEAGTNTEAFF. As DNA, the CDR3 is TGTGCCTGGGGGGAGGAGGCAGGGACGAACACTGAAGCTTTCTTT.

The genes are TRBV19 and TRBJ2-5; D remains ambiguous. The CDR3 consists of 15 residues. V was clipped by 2 bases and J by 5 bases, with 15 bases between them. In germline, CDR1 is LNHDA, CDR2 SQIVND (reference sequence). Written as DNA, the CDR3 is TGTGCCAGTAGTATACCCGGCGAGTTGGGGGAGACCCAGTACTTC. It translates to CASSIPGELGETQYF.

This clonotype was detected only a few times. The chain recombines TRBV5-1 with TRBJ1-1; D gene uncertain. The CDR3 loop spans 14 amino acids. CDR1 and CDR2 (germline): SGHRS, YFSETQ. V lost 3 bases and J 0 bases, leaving 9 bases between the germline ends. Here the CDR3 reads CASSSAIMNTEAFF. Written as DNA, the CDR3 is TGCGCCAGCAGCTCAGCCATTATGAACACTGAAGCTTTCTTT.

The chain has TRBV4-1 and TRBJ1-5; no reliable D call. From germline, CDR1 is MGHRA and CDR2 YSYEKL. The ends were cut back, 0 bases at V and 5 bases at J, with 14 bases in the middle. The CDR3 runs to 16 residues. CDR3 DNA sequence: TGCGCCAGCAGCCAAGAATTGAGGAGTCGCGATCAGCCCCAGCATTTT. Protein sequence: CASSQELRSRDQPQHF.

In its sample, this clonotype was seen a few times. This chain uses TRBV9 with TRBJ1-2; perhaps TRBD1 as D (6 bases). Germline V gene sequence: CDR1 SGDLS, CDR2 YYNGEE. The CDR3 is 15 amino acids. Trimming pared 0 bases from V and 8 bases from J, leaving 17 bases between. The CDR3 loop is CASSVGAGTMAGYTF. The DNA for the CDR3 is TGTGCCAGCAGCGTAGGGGCCGGGACAATGGCCGGCTACACCTTC.